These 6 T cell receptor beta chains were all obtained from the same sample, sequenced in a study of T cells in Graves' hyperthyroidism and ophthalmopathy. The CDR3 regions of TCR beta were amplified from RNA transcripts. TCR CDR3 underwent first-round RT-PCR with the HTBI primer set. In TCRdb, the multiplex PCR reads were re-called with MiXCR into one record per CDR3 protein. The table has fewer than 750,000 distinct CDR3 sequences, about 15% seen once; the top ten hold approximately 12%. The sequenced sample consisted of blood. The receptor source for this set is a woman aged 45-59 years with Graves' ophthalmopathy.

This clonotype was counted ten times or more. V usage is TRBV11-3 and J usage is TRBJ2-5; tentatively, D is TRBD2 (6 bases). This CDR3 is 16 amino acids long. Deletions cut 5 bases from V and 3 bases from J, with 19 bases between. Germline assignment: CDR1 SGHNT and CDR2 YENEEA. Here the CDR3 DNA reads TGTGCCAGCAGCAAATCGGAGGGTGTGGTGGAAGAGACCCAGTACTTC. Protein: CASSKSEGVVEETQYF.

This clonotype came up a few times. The V gene is TRBV18, the J gene TRBJ2-1; 8 bases align to TRBD2. Per germline, CDR1 KGHSH and CDR2 LQKENI. The CDR3 is 15 residues long. Germline trimming cut 5 bases from V and 7 bases from J; bases unmatched to any gene: 10. In DNA, the CDR3 is TGTGCCAGCTCATCCGATAGCGGGGAGCCGAATGAGCAGTTCTTC. It is translated as CASSSDSGEPNEQFF. Full variable domain (rest looked up from reference TRBV18 and TRBJ2-1): NAGVMQNPRHLVRRRGQEARLRCSPMKGHSHVYWYRQLPEEGLKFMVYLQKENIIDESGMPKERFSAEFPKEGPSILRIQQVVRGDSAAYFCASSSDSGEPNEQFFGPGTRLTVL.

This chain connects TRBV5-1 to TRBJ2-5; 7 nucleotides match TRBD1. The CDR3 extends over 15 amino acids. CDR1 and CDR2 from the germline V gene are SGHRS and YFSETQ. V trimming: 0 bases; J trimming: 5 bases; junction bases outside the gene matches: 7. The chain's CDR3 is CASSLAAGGEETQYF. In nucleotides, the CDR3 is TGCGCCAGCAGCTTGGCCGCAGGGGGAGAGGAGACCCAGTACTTC.

CDR3 in amino acids: CASSSRLAGVKTDTQYF. The CDR3 nucleotides are TGTGCCAGCAGCTCCCGACTAGCGGGAGTGAAGACAGATACGCAGTATTTT. The V and J genes are TRBV11-3 and TRBJ2-3; 12 bases are shared with TRBD2. Per germline, CDR1 SGHNT and CDR2 YENEEA. The V gene end was trimmed by 4 bases and the J gene end by 3 bases; junction bases not matched to a gene: 8. The CDR3 is 17 amino acids.

The J gene is TRBJ1-2, the V gene TRBV12-3 or TRBV12-4; TRBD1 matches 8 bases. The CDR3 extends over 13 amino acids. V shed 6 bases and J 8 bases; nucleotides not matched to a gene: 8. The CDR3: CASSIGQGDGYTF. Here the CDR3 DNA reads TGTGCCAGCAGCATCGGACAGGGTGACGGCTACACCTTC.

The CDR3: CASSPGTGSQETQFF. CDR3 DNA sequence: TGTGCCAGCTCACCAGGGACAGGGAGTCAAGAGACCCAGTTCTTC. This chain uses TRBV18 with TRBJ2-5; 9 bases fit TRBD1. The J call may be mistaken, given a closer DNA end match to TRBJ2-1. Germline V gene data show CDR1 as KGHSH and CDR2 as LQKENI. This CDR3 has 15 amino acids.